This record concerns one TCR beta chain sequence. As yet, its antigen is unknown. This record belongs to a study of identifying expanded T cells in peripheral blood. TCRdb's copy holds only in-frame clones and misses some; the assay was immunoSEQ multiplex PCR. Here the sample spans 100,000 to 150,000 clones, about 88% being singletons. Study-wide findings and caveats: Clone count variance between roughly two-week samples rose with total template count. Over about two and four weeks, about 15 and 18 clones changed, versus roughly 1.1 between replicates.

During the collection period, no donor immune events like infections were recorded. Trimming pared 6 bases from V and 4 bases from J, leaving 12 bases between. CDR3 size: 13 residues. CDR1 is LGHNT and CDR2 is FRNRAP in the germline V gene. The chain links TRBV12-5 to TRBJ1-1; D remains ambiguous. This sequence originates from a person aged 18 to 69 in good health. Sample: blood. As DNA, the CDR3 is TGTGCTAGTGGCCCCGACTCAGGCACTGAAGCTTTCTTT. It yields the protein CASGPDSGTEAFF.